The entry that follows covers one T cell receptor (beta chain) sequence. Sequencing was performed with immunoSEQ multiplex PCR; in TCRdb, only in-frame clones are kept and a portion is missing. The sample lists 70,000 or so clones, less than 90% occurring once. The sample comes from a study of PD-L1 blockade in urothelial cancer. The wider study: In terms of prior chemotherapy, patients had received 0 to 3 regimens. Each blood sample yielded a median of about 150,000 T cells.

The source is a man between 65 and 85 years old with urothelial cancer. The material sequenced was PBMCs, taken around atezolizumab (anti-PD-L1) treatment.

This CDR3 reads CASSVTGTGSFGGYTF. The CDR3, as DNA: TGTGCCAGCAGCGTGACCGGGACAGGGAGTTTCGGTGGCTACACCTTC. The chain carries TRBV9 and TRBJ1-2; 9 bases agree with TRBD1. CDR1 and CDR2 (germline): SGDLS, YYNGEE. The CDR3 runs 16 residues. J was trimmed by 7 bases and V by 2 bases; bases with no gene match: 12.